This TCR beta chain was obtained from a study of metastatic and nonmetastatic thyroid tumors. Overall study: Across blood and tumor or nodule tissue, repertoires from malignant and benign thyroid patients were compared with one another.

Regarding the study as a whole: A significant increase in TCR beta diversity was reportedly seen in malignant thyroid tumors relative to benign nodules, in blood and tumor.

There were no patients who had received any treatment before thyroid surgery. Germline CDR1 SGHTA, CDR2 FQGNSA. The CDR3 runs to 15 residues. V was pared by 5 bases and J by 5 bases, with 13 bases between. This clone was found many times. What it binds is not known. TCRdb redid the clone calls on the PCR reads using MiXCR. The sample holds some 40,000 clones; 15% to 20% are singletons and the top ten take about 13%. The sequencing sample was made of tumor tissue. The clonotype comes from a female donor with papillary thyroid cancer or a benign thyroid nodule (not recorded which). Some clones in this sample may be carry-over from other donors' samples. This chain connects TRBV7-2 to TRBJ1-6, with D tentatively TRBD1 (6 bases). CDR3 nucleotide sequence: TGTGCCAGCAGCATTACAGGGACCCATAATTCACCCCTCCACTTT. This gives the protein CASSITGTHNSPLHF.